Reported below is one TCR beta chain. Using immunoSEQ multiplex PCR, the repertoire was profiled, and TCRdb retains in-frame clones only, with some absent. The sample consists of roughly 100,000 clones, roughly 89% of them appearing once. The data derive from a study of blood T cell repertoires in COVID-19. The V gene's germline CDR1 is SEHNR and CDR2 FQNEAQ (reference sequence). This CDR3 comprises 15 residues. V lost 1 base to trimming and J lost 5 bases, with 11 bases between them. The clonotype originates from a woman older than 75 in a cohort sampled during active COVID-19. Sequencing input: peripheral blood. The chain carries TRBV7-9 and TRBJ2-2, with D possibly matching TRBD2 (6 bases). The CDR3: CASSLDGSGTGELFF. For the CDR3, the DNA is TGTGCCAGCAGCTTAGACGGGAGTGGTACCGGGGAGCTGTTTTTT.